This T cell receptor (beta chain) was identified in a study of blood T cell repertoires in COVID-19 (dated by TCRdb to the early 2020s). Turning to the overall study: Collaborator samples came from the United States, Italy and Spain and covered acute and convalescent phases of COVID-19. The sample metadata nearly always contained a de-identified subject ID, COVID-19 status, age in years and sex. HLA class I and class II types, where available, came from metadata supplied by the sample provider rather than from assay-based typing. A freely available public database, intended as a resource for researchers studying the immune response to SARS-CoV-2, is where the repertoires were released. The prospective study material was composed of cDNA or gDNA derived from T cells, B-cell-depleted T cells, or PBMCs. Subjects who had been exposed to COVID-19, were actively infected with it, or had recovered from it provided the deeply sampled blood TCRbeta repertoires that made up the dataset. The samples were drawn from the first 160 participants of the ongoing ImmuneRACE study and from 1,254 subjects provided by 6 global collaborators.

Concerning this clone: Its antigen remains undetermined. No base-level quality is on record; no much larger clone is a single base apart.

The immunoSEQ Assay, a bias-controlled multiplex PCR, was used to amplify TCRbeta CDR3 regions from genomic DNA. The paper's processing steps were these. The number of nucleated cells in each sample was estimated from the amplification of reference gene primers within the assay. To quantify the absolute abundance of each unique TCRbeta CDR3 rearrangement, sequence reads were collapsed and filtered. For each sample, productive Simpson clonality was calculated as the square root of Simpson's diversity index across productive rearrangements. TCRdb took over this immuneACCESS table, retaining in-frame rearrangements with V and J assigned. Such tables are incomplete; in checked studies, under half of the missing clones stem from an unresolved V gene, and the remainder is unexplained. From that table come the V and J calls and clone size; the DNA was used to work out D and trimming. The sample includes roughly 190,000 clones, with more than 85% observed a single time. The ten largest clones capture around 1.1% of the sample.

Trimming at the junction amounts to 9 bases on V and 4 bases on J, and the germline ends lie 7 bases apart. The CDR3 numbers 11 residues from cysteine through phenylalanine. The DNA shown is the 33-base CDR3, in frame from base 1. The CDR1 and CDR2 encoded by the germline V gene (reference sequence) are LNHDA and SQIVND. Whole blood was collected in K2EDTA tubes by collaborating institutions according to the institutions' own protocols. For TCRbeta analysis, collaborators shipped samples as frozen whole blood, isolated PBMCs, or DNA extracted from either of those sample types. Study-level results and caveats: How much clinical and demographic metadata was included differed by source and by participant, and the metadata was provided uncurated.

The rearrangement combines TRBV19 with TRBJ1-3, with no confidently assigned D gene. The sample consisted of peripheral blood. The origin of this receptor is a young man with acute or convalescent COVID-19. The DNA sequence reads TGTGCCAGCACCGAGGGAAACACCATATATTTT. It codes for CASTEGNTIYF.